The rows below give T cell receptor beta chains drawn from one sample of a study of blood T cell repertoires in COVID-19. Only in-frame clones appear in the TCRdb table, and some are missing; sequencing was by immunoSEQ multiplex PCR. The sample consists of around 39,000 clones, approximately 86% of them appearing once. Sequencing used peripheral blood. The receptor source for this set is a man aged 35 to 55 with active COVID-19. The CDR3 runs from the conserved cysteine through the conserved F or W. A D gene is named only where the DNA matches it firmly. Clone sizes are given selectively: once, few, many, or a class where the clone is expanded.

>NA|TRBD1|TRBJ2-5|TRBV24-1
CATSLYQGTGQETQYF
TGTGCCACCAGCCTATACCAAGGGACAGGTCAAGAGACCCAGTACTTC
>NA|NA|TRBJ1-1|TRBV5-8
CASSWRANTEAFF
TGTGCCAGCAGCTGGCGGGCGAACACTGAAGCTTTCTTT
>NA|NA|TRBJ1-2|TRBV5-4
CASSLYEAFGGYTF
TGTGCCAGCAGCTTGTATGAGGCTTTTGGTGGCTACACCTTC
>NA|NA|TRBJ2-2|TRBV15
CASTVAGAGGELFF
TGTGCCTCCACGGTTGCGGGGGCCGGCGGGGAGCTGTTTTTT
>NA|NA|TRBJ2-2|TRBV3-1/TRBV3-2
CASSQTGGELFF
TGTGCCAGCAGCCAGACGGGCGGGGAGCTGTTTTTT
>once|NA|TRBJ2-1|TRBV3-1/TRBV3-2
CASSQFLSSYNEQFF
TGTGCCAGCAGCCAGTTTCTTTCCTCCTACAATGAGCAGTTCTTC
>NA|TRBD2|TRBJ2-1|TRBV27
CANPKVISGRANEQFF
TGTGCCAATCCGAAGGTCATAAGCGGGAGGGCCAATGAGCAGTTCTTC
>NA|TRBD1|TRBJ2-2|TRBV3-1/TRBV3-2
CASRGTGNTGELFF
TGTGCCAGCCGGGGGACAGGGAACACCGGGGAGCTGTTTTTT
>NA|TRBD2|TRBJ2-5|TRBV27
CARGLAGVSRLKETQYF
TGTGCCAGGGGACTAGCGGGAGTCTCGCGTCTCAAAGAGACCCAGTACTTC
>NA|NA|TRBJ1-6|TRBV19
CASSIRSSYNSPLHF
TGTGCCAGTAGTATCAGAAGCTCCTATAATTCACCCCTCCACTTT
>few|NA|TRBJ1-3|TRBV3-1/TRBV3-2
CASSQDLSSGNTIYF
TGTGCCAGCAGCCAAGATCTGAGCTCTGGAAACACCATATATTTT
>NA|NA|TRBJ2-2|TRBV19
CATSRGAGGYIGELFF
TGTGCCACCTCAAGGGGGGCAGGGGGTTATATCGGGGAGCTGTTTTTT
>NA|TRBD2|TRBJ2-3|TRBV9
CASSGGEREDTDTQYF
TGTGCCAGCAGCGGAGGGGAGCGGGAGGACACAGATACGCAGTATTTT
>NA|TRBD1|TRBJ2-7|TRBV9
CASSVAQGVPYEQYF
TGTGCCAGCAGCGTAGCACAGGGGGTTCCCTACGAGCAGTACTTC
>NA|NA|TRBJ1-6|TRBV19
CASSPTGGEGSPLHF
TGTGCCAGTAGCCCCACCGGCGGAGAGGGTTCACCCCTCCACTTT
>NA|NA|TRBJ1-5|TRBV28
CASSFIAGQPQHF
TGTGCCAGCAGTTTTATAGCGGGTCAGCCCCAGCATTTT
>NA|NA|TRBJ2-2|TRBV24-1
CATSERGRGESGELFF
TGTGCCACCAGTGAGAGGGGCAGGGGGGAAAGCGGGGAGCTGTTTTTT
>NA|NA|TRBJ2-2|TRBV5-4
CASSLGRGSEANTGELFF
TGTGCCAGCAGCTTGGGCCGAGGGAGCGAAGCGAACACCGGGGAGCTGTTTTTT
>once|TRBD1|TRBJ1-1|TRBV30
CAWSVGDRNEAFF
TGTGCCTGGAGTGTAGGGGACAGAAATGAAGCTTTCTTT
>NA|NA|TRBJ2-7|TRBV9
CASSVEAGNEQYF
TGTGCCAGCAGCGTAGAGGCGGGGAACGAGCAGTACTTC
>NA|TRBD1|TRBJ2-1|TRBV7-2
CASSLVGTGPYNEQFF
TGTGCCAGCAGCTTAGTTGGGACAGGGCCCTACAATGAGCAGTTCTTC
>once|TRBD1|TRBJ1-2|TRBV18
CASSPGQGAYYGYTF
TGTGCCAGCTCACCTGGACAGGGGGCTTACTATGGCTACACCTTC
>NA|TRBD2|TRBJ2-1|TRBV4-2
CASSQASGHSYNEQFF
TGTGCCAGCAGCCAAGCTAGCGGCCACTCCTACAATGAGCAGTTCTTC
>NA|TRBD2|TRBJ2-3|TRBV6-6
CASSSLGEGQTDTQYF
TGTGCCAGCAGTTCTCTCGGGGAGGGCCAGACAGATACGCAGTATTTT
>NA|TRBD1|TRBJ1-2|TRBV2
CASTNVRDRGSSYTF
TGTGCCAGCACAAACGTACGGGACAGGGGCTCCAGCTACACCTTC
>NA|TRBD1|TRBJ2-5|TRBV7-3
CASSLRPGRGETQYF
TGTGCCAGCAGCTTACGGCCAGGCAGGGGGGAGACCCAGTACTTC
>NA|NA|TRBJ1-1|TRBV2
CASTLGEGTEAFF
TGTGCCAGCACTCTGGGAGAAGGTACTGAAGCTTTCTTT
>once|TRBD2|TRBJ2-2|TRBV5-1
CASSWGGASNTGELFF
TGCGCCAGCAGCTGGGGAGGGGCTTCGAACACCGGGGAGCTGTTTTTT
>NA|NA|TRBJ2-5|TRBV7-8
CASSLDTKETQYF
TGTGCCAGCAGCCTAGACACGAAAGAGACCCAGTACTTC
>NA|TRBD2|TRBJ2-1|TRBV30
CAWVTSGRHNEQFF
TGTGCCTGGGTTACTAGCGGGCGCCACAATGAGCAGTTCTTC